These 9 T cell receptor beta chains were sequenced from one sample in a study of identical twins. TCRdb re-called the 5' RACE reads through MiXCR, storing one row per CDR3 protein. The top ten clones hold less than 0.5% of a sample with about 530,000 distinct CDR3 sequences, 12% to 15% of them seen once. These records were also assigned to another study, of yellow fever vaccine responses in identical twins.

Sequencing used CD4+ T cells sorted from blood. The receptor set was obtained from a woman aged 18-35 years in good health.

The V gene is TRBV4-1, the J gene TRBJ2-3; D gene ambiguous. The CDR3 loop spans 13 amino acids. The V and J ends lost 1 base and 7 bases respectively, with 9 bases between them. From germline, CDR1 is MGHRA and CDR2 YSYEKL. The CDR3 DNA reads TGCGCCAGCAGCCAAGTATCGGTTAATACGCAGTATTTT. Residues: CASSQVSVNTQYF.

The chain couples TRBV12-3 or TRBV12-4 to TRBJ2-5; 7 bases are a match to TRBD2. The CDR3 length is 14 residues. The trim removed 6 bases at V and 5 bases at J, leaving 9 bases unmatched. CDR3 amino acids: CASRPWRESETQYF. The CDR3 nucleotides read TGTGCCAGCAGACCCTGGCGGGAGAGCGAGACCCAGTACTTC.

This clonotype was found a few times. The chain recombines TRBV11-2 with TRBJ1-1; possible D gene TRBD1, 6 bases. The germline CDR1 and CDR2 sequences are SGHAT and FQNNGV. The CDR3 length is 16 residues. V lost 1 base and J 2 bases, leaving 14 bases between the germline ends. The CDR3 loop reads CASSLVLAGGNTEAFF. CDR3 DNA sequence: TGTGCCAGCAGCTTAGTCTTAGCGGGGGGCAACACTGAAGCTTTCTTT. The whole variable domain, remainder taken from reference TRBV11-2 and TRBJ1-1, is EAGVAQSPRYKIIEKRQSVAFWCNPISGHATLYWYQQILGQGPKLLIQFQNNGVVDDSQLPKDRFSAERLKGVDSTLKIQPAKLEDSAVYLCASSLVLAGGNTEAFFGQGTRLTVV.

The CDR3, as DNA: TGTGCCAGCAGACCACATGGGGAAGAGACCCAGTACTTC. It codes for CASRPHGEETQYF. V is TRBV7-3 and J is TRBJ2-5; D gene unclear. The CDR3 is 13 amino acids. Between the trimmed V and J ends, which lost 6 bases and 3 bases, there was a span of 11 bases. Germline-derived CDR1 and CDR2 are SGHTA and FQGTGA. The variable domain in full, completed from reference TRBV7-3 and TRBJ2-5, reads GAGVSQTPSNKVTEKGKYVELRCDPISGHTALYWYRQSLGQGPEFLIYFQGTGAADDSGLPNDRFFAVRPEGSVSTLKIQRTERGDSAVYLCASRPHGEETQYFGPGTRLLVL.

This chain joins TRBV7-9 and TRBJ2-6; D may be TRBD1 (6 bases). The length of the CDR3 is 15 residues. The ends were cut back, 5 bases at V and 0 bases at J, with 8 bases in the middle. Looked up from germline, CDR1 is SEHNR and CDR2 is FQNEAQ (reference sequence). CDR3 in DNA: TGTGCCAGCAGCACACAGGGCTCTGGGGCCAACGTCCTGACTTTC. This gives the protein CASSTQGSGANVLTF.

This chain links TRBV12-3 or TRBV12-4 with TRBJ2-1; D unresolved. The CDR3 covers 11 residues. The V end was cut by 7 bases, the J end by 9 bases, with 10 bases between. CDR3 residues: CASTRDSEQFF. DNA for the CDR3: TGTGCCAGCACTAGGGATTCTGAGCAGTTCTTC.

This chain links TRBV6-5 with TRBJ1-2; the D gene is possibly TRBD1 (6 bases). The germline V gene has CDR1 MNHEY and CDR2 SVGAGI. V lost 2 bases and J 7 bases, leaving 11 bases between the germline ends. This CDR3 contains 13 residues. The CDR3 DNA sequence: TGTGCCAGCAGTTACCCGACAGGTACTGGCTACACCTTC. Translation: CASSYPTGTGYTF.

This clonotype was detected a few times. The V gene is TRBV10-2, the J gene TRBJ1-2, with 8 bases identical to TRBD1. This CDR3 contains 13 residues. Germline V gene sequence: CDR1 WSHSY, CDR2 SAAADI. V dropped 10 bases and J dropped 3; count of bases not matched to a gene: 7. CDR3 nucleotide sequence: TGCGCCACTCGGACAGGGCAAGACTATGGCTACACCTTC. Translated, it gives CATRTGQDYGYTF.

This clonotype has a handful of counts. V gene TRBV19 combines with J gene TRBJ2-1, with 12 bases identical to TRBD2. The CDR3 runs to 17 residues. Germline assignment: CDR1 LNHDA and CDR2 SQIVND (reference sequence). V was clipped by 3 bases and J by 8 bases; unmatched bases: 11. Here the CDR3 DNA reads TGTGCCAGTAGTATCTTGAAGACTAGCGGGAGTCGGGATGAGCAGTTCTTC. As protein: CASSILKTSGSRDEQFF.